A single sample gave rise to the 28 T cell receptor beta chains below, sequenced in a study of cytomegalovirus exposure and HLA in healthy donors. The PCR used 60 Vbeta and 13 Jbeta primers. The table came from immunoSEQ multiplex PCR; TCRdb's copy has only in-frame clones and leaves some out. In all, the sample yields under 200,000 clones. Input material: PBMCs. The receptor set was obtained from a man aged 25 to 40 in good health and CMV-seronegative.

The chain employs TRBV19 and TRBJ1-5, with 7 bases fitting TRBD1. CDR3 size: 15 residues. V was pared by 6 bases and J by 2 bases, with 7 bases of the junction left unmatched. Looked up from germline, CDR1 is LNHDA and CDR2 is SQIVND (reference sequence). The CDR3 spells CASRNTGAGNQPQHF. The CDR3 nucleotides are TGTGCCAGTAGAAACACAGGGGCCGGCAATCAGCCCCAGCATTTT. Full variable domain (rest looked up from reference TRBV19 and TRBJ1-5): DGGITQSPKYLFRKEGQNVTLSCEQNLNHDAMYWYRQDPGQGLRLIYYSQIVNDFQKGDIAEGYSVSREKKESFPLTVTSAQKNPTAFYLCASRNTGAGNQPQHFGDGTRLSIL.

The CDR3 nucleotides read TGTGCCATCAGTGGTTGGGGGAGACAGGGCCAGAGTGGTTCCTACAATGAGCAGTTCTTC. Protein: CAISGWGRQGQSGSYNEQFF. V is TRBV10-3 and J is TRBJ2-1; TRBD1 aligns across 7 bases. This CDR3 is 20 amino acids long. Germline V gives CDR1 ENHRY, CDR2 SYGVKD. The junction had 19 bases not matched to a gene; V was cut back by 4 bases and J by 1 base.

The rearrangement links TRBV28 to TRBJ1-2; 7 bases are shared with TRBD1. The CDR3 has 14 residues. From germline, CDR1 is MDHEN and CDR2 SYDVKM. V lost 2 bases, J lost 3 bases, and 3 bases stayed unmatched. In nucleotides, the CDR3 is TGTGCCAGCAGTTTAGGGGGGACAGACTATGGCTACACCTTC. Translated, it gives CASSLGGTDYGYTF.

The chain has TRBV19 and TRBJ1-1, with no clear D. Trimming took 2 bases from V and 6 from J, leaving 13 bases between them. This CDR3 is 14 amino acids long. Looked up from germline, CDR1 is LNHDA and CDR2 is SQIVND (reference sequence). The CDR3 DNA reads TGTGCCAGTAGTATAACAGAGTATGTGGCTGAAGCTTTCTTT. Amino acid sequence: CASSITEYVAEAFF.

The rearrangement links TRBV5-8 to TRBJ2-5; 7 bases are a match to TRBD2. The germline CDR1 and CDR2 sequences are SGHTS and YDEGEE. With 4 bases clipped from V and 5 bases from J, the junction kept 11 bases outside the gene matches. There are 15 residues in the CDR3. The CDR3 loop is CASSQRGAGLETQYF. The CDR3 DNA is TGTGCCAGCAGCCAAAGGGGAGCGGGATTGGAGACCCAGTACTTC. The full variable domain, rest sourced from reference TRBV5-8 and TRBJ2-5, is EAGVTQSPTHLIKTRGQQATLRCSPISGHTSVYWYQQALGLGLQFLLWYDEGEERNRGNFPPRFSGRQFPNYSSELNVNALELEDSALYLCASSQRGAGLETQYFGPGTRLLVL.

This chain joins TRBV9 and TRBJ2-2; 9 nucleotides line up with TRBD2. CDR1 is SGDLS and CDR2 is YYNGEE in the germline V gene. The CDR3 sequence is 14 residues long. J lost 7 bases, V lost 9 bases, and 10 bases had no gene match. The CDR3 loop is CATGVAGAGGELFF. CDR3 DNA: TGTGCCACCGGGGTAGCGGGAGCTGGCGGGGAGCTGTTTTTT.

The chain joins TRBV5-4 to TRBJ1-2; D uncertain. The CDR3 contains 14 residues. Germline assignment: CDR1 SGHNT and CDR2 YYREEE (reference sequence). V was pared by 4 bases and J by 4 bases, with 14 bases between. CDR3 region: CASSPGVGFYGYTF. The CDR3 DNA follows: TGTGCCAGCAGCCCCGGGGTAGGGTTCTATGGCTACACCTTC. The variable domain in full, with the rest retrieved from reference TRBV5-4 and TRBJ1-2, is ETGVTQSPTHLIKTRGQQVTLRCSSQSGHNTVSWYQQALGQGPQFIFQYYREEENGRGNFPPRFSGLQFPNYSSELNVNALELDDSALYLCASSPGVGFYGYTFGSGTRLTVV.

This rearrangement joins TRBV7-9 to TRBJ1-3; D gene unclear. Trimming took off 6 bases at V and 5 bases at J, with 8 bases between the two ends. This CDR3 region has 12 residues. The germline gives CDR1 SEHNR, CDR2 FQNEAQ (reference sequence). The CDR3 region has the DNA TGTGCCAGCAGTCCCCTCCGAAACACCATATATTTT. This gives the protein CASSPLRNTIYF.

This rearrangement joins TRBV6-6 to TRBJ1-1; D remains unclear. CDR1 MNHNY and CDR2 SVGAGI come from the germline V gene (reference sequence). V shed 9 bases and J shed 11 bases, with 19 bases lying between them. The CDR3 length is 12 residues. The CDR3 DNA reads as TGTGCCAGTACAGTGGAGGGTCGTTCTGCTTTCTTT. The encoded protein is CASTVEGRSAFF.

This chain joins TRBV19 and TRBJ2-5; 7 bases fit TRBD1. With 3 bases clipped from V and 4 bases from J, the junction kept 8 bases outside the gene matches. The CDR3 covers 15 residues. From germline, CDR1 is LNHDA and CDR2 SQIVND (reference sequence). The CDR3 here is CASSMSQGFAETQYF. DNA for the CDR3: TGTGCCAGTAGTATGTCACAGGGGTTCGCAGAGACCCAGTACTTC.

The J gene is TRBJ2-3, the V gene TRBV18, with D perhaps matching TRBD2 (6 bases). Germline CDR1 reads KGHSH; CDR2 reads LQKENI. The CDR3 has 17 amino acids. The ends were cut back, 5 bases at V and 0 bases at J, with 18 bases in the middle. Written as DNA, the CDR3 is TGTGCCAGCTCATCCAATCTAGCGTCCTTAAGCACAGATACGCAGTATTTT. Encoded protein: CASSSNLASLSTDTQYF. Full variable domain (missing parts from reference TRBV18 and TRBJ2-3): NAGVMQNPRHLVRRRGQEARLRCSPMKGHSHVYWYRQLPEEGLKFMVYLQKENIIDESGMPKERFSAEFPKEGPSILRIQQVVRGDSAAYFCASSSNLASLSTDTQYFGPGTRLTVL.

V usage is TRBV6-5 and J usage is TRBJ2-5; 9 positions agree with TRBD1. The CDR3 runs to 16 residues. The germline V gene has CDR1 MNHEY and CDR2 SVGAGI. With 4 bases clipped from V and 5 bases from J, the junction kept 11 bases outside the gene matches. For the CDR3, the DNA is TGTGCCAGCAGTTTTGGACAGGGGAGGGCGTGGGAGACCCAGTACTTC. Protein product: CASSFGQGRAWETQYF.

The rearrangement links TRBV9 to TRBJ2-3, with 9 bases aligning to TRBD2. Per germline, CDR1 SGDLS and CDR2 YYNGEE. V was clipped by 0 bases and J by 3 bases; unmatched bases: 5. There are 16 residues in the CDR3. The CDR3 reads CASSVVGAGGTDTQYF. The CDR3 DNA reads as TGTGCCAGCAGCGTAGTTGGAGCGGGGGGTACAGATACGCAGTATTTT.

This chain links TRBV11-2 with TRBJ1-3; a weak D match, TRBD1 (6 bases). CDR3 size: 16 residues. CDR1 is SGHAT, CDR2 FQNNGV, per germline. Trimming stripped 4 bases from V and 0 bases from J, with 13 bases between. CDR3 amino acids: CASSWATGTSGNTIYF. For the CDR3, the DNA is TGTGCCAGCAGCTGGGCAACAGGGACCTCTGGAAACACCATATATTTT.

Its frequency marks this clone as medium-sized. The chain links TRBV6-5 to TRBJ2-2; 7 bases map to TRBD1. Germline CDR1 and CDR2: MNHEY and SVGAGI. The CDR3 is made up of 15 amino acids. V trimming: 6 bases; J trimming: 0 bases; junction bases outside the gene matches: 4. The CDR3 region is CASSHGQANTGELFF. In nucleotides, the CDR3 is TGTGCCAGCAGCCACGGACAGGCGAACACCGGGGAGCTGTTTTTT.

On this clone itself: Because it lacks the conserved phenylalanine or tryptophan at the end, this CDR3 is likely a read error. The chain recombines TRBV4-2 with TRBJ1-2; D ambiguous. The CDR3 has 12 amino acids. V was pared by 2 bases and J by 7 bases, with 8 bases between. Germline CDR1 and CDR2: LGHNA and YNFKEQ. DNA of the CDR3: TGTGCCAGCAGCCAAAGAGGATTTGGCTACACCCTC. Its translation: CASSQRGFGYTL.

The chain is built from TRBV11-3 and TRBJ2-6; D is undetermined. The CDR3 length is 15 residues. V was trimmed by 3 bases and J by 0 bases, leaving 6 bases between them. Germline assignment: CDR1 SGHNT and CDR2 YENEEA. This CDR3 reads CASSFQVSGANVLTF. Here the CDR3 DNA reads TGTGCCAGCAGCTTTCAGGTCTCTGGGGCCAACGTCCTGACTTTC. The full variable domain, rest sourced from reference TRBV11-3 and TRBJ2-6, is EAGVVQSPRYKIIEKKQPVAFWCNPISGHNTLYWYLQNLGQGPELLIRYENEEAVDDSQLPKDRFSAERLKGVDSTLKIQPAELGDSAVYLCASSFQVSGANVLTFGAGSRLTVL.

The chain employs TRBV5-1 and TRBJ1-2; 10 bases fit TRBD1. Germline values: CDR1 SGHRS, CDR2 YFSETQ. V was clipped by 3 bases and J by 6 bases; unmatched bases: 8. CDR3 length equals 15 residues. CDR3 in DNA: TGCGCCAGCAGCTGGGCCGGGACAGGGGAGGATGGCTACACCTTC. Translated: CASSWAGTGEDGYTF.

The V and J genes are TRBV7-9 and TRBJ2-3, with a tentative D call TRBD2 (7 bases). The length of the CDR3 is 15 residues. The V and J ends lost 1 base and 3 bases respectively, with 11 bases between them. The germline CDR1 and CDR2 sequences are SEHNR and FQNEAQ (reference sequence). This CDR3 is CASSLVGGPTDTQYF. As DNA, the CDR3 is TGTGCCAGCAGCTTAGTGGGGGGGCCAACAGATACGCAGTATTTT.

The J gene is TRBJ2-7, the V gene TRBV2; D unclear. The germline V gene has CDR1 SNHLY and CDR2 FYNNEI. The CDR3 length is 14 residues. With 3 bases removed from V and 0 bases from J, the gap between germline ends came to 9 bases. This CDR3 is CASSEAASSYEQYF. The CDR3 bases are TGTGCCAGCAGTGAGGCAGCGAGCTCCTACGAGCAGTACTTC.

The chain couples TRBV6-5 to TRBJ1-2; the match to TRBD1 covers 9 bases. V shed 3 bases and J 4 bases; nucleotides not matched to a gene: 6. This CDR3 contains 15 residues. Germline-derived CDR1 and CDR2 are MNHEY and SVGAGI. CDR3 amino acids: CASSYRTGGLYGYTF. CDR3 coding DNA: TGTGCCAGCAGTTATAGAACAGGGGGCCTCTATGGCTACACCTTC.

The chain has TRBV11-3 and TRBJ2-1; D unresolved. The germline V gene encodes CDR1 SGHNT and CDR2 YENEEA. V lost 1 base and J 8 bases, leaving 9 bases between the germline ends. This CDR3 has 13 amino acids. CDR3 in amino acids: CASSLVFFDEQFF. In nucleotides, the CDR3 is TGTGCCAGCAGCTTAGTTTTTTTCGATGAGCAGTTCTTC.

V is TRBV9 and J is TRBJ1-1, with a possible D match to TRBD1 (5 bases). The germline V gene has CDR1 SGDLS and CDR2 YYNGEE. The CDR3 spans 15 residues. Trimming took 0 bases from V and 2 from J, leaving 11 bases between them. The CDR3 DNA sequence: TGTGCCAGCAGCGTAGACTCAGGGCGAAACACTGAAGCTTTCTTT. Its protein is CASSVDSGRNTEAFF.

The CDR3 spells CASSLGASGNILQLNNEQFF. The CDR3 DNA is TGTGCCAGCAGCTTAGGGGCTAGCGGGAACATTTTGCAACTGAACAATGAGCAGTTCTTC. This chain joins TRBV7-6 and TRBJ2-1; 9 bases map to TRBD2. After removal of 1 base from V and 5 bases from J, the junction contained 18 bases not matched to a gene. This CDR3 region has 20 residues. Germline CDR1 reads SGHVS; CDR2 reads FNYEAQ.

The V and J genes are TRBV6-5 and TRBJ2-5, with D possibly being TRBD2 (6 bases). The CDR3 totals 13 residues. Germline V lookup: CDR1 MNHEY, CDR2 SVGAGI. V lost 6 bases and J lost 1, with 9 bases in between. Written as DNA, the CDR3 is TGTGCCAGCAGGTTGGGGGGCCAAGAGACCCAGTACTTC. Translated, it gives CASRLGGQETQYF.

This chain's CDR3 is CALTRLGGPGGRELFF. For the CDR3, the DNA is TGTGCCTTAACACGGCTGGGGGGGCCGGGTGGCCGGGAGCTGTTTTTT. The chain links TRBV30 to TRBJ2-2, with D tentatively TRBD2 (7 bases). Trimming took off 7 bases at V and 9 bases at J, with 27 bases between the two ends. CDR3 size: 16 residues. The germline V gene has CDR1 GTSNPN and CDR2 SVGIG (reference sequence).

This rearrangement joins TRBV6-6 to TRBJ1-2; 10 nucleotides line up with TRBD1. CDR3 length: 14 amino acids. Per the germline V gene, CDR1 is MNHNY and CDR2 is SVGAGI (reference sequence). The CDR3: CGGRVGQGVHGYTF. Written as DNA, the CDR3 is TGTGGGGGCCGGGTAGGACAGGGGGTTCATGGCTACACCTTC.

The V and J genes are TRBV5-5 and TRBJ1-2, with a possible D match to TRBD1 (5 bases). V gave up 0 bases and J gave up 0 bases, with 9 bases separating them. Germline V gene lookup returns CDR1 SGHKS and CDR2 YYEKEE (reference sequence). CDR3 length: 15 amino acids. The CDR3 loop reads CASSLGGAANYGYTF. The DNA of the CDR3 is TGTGCCAGCAGCTTGGGGGGCGCAGCTAACTATGGCTACACCTTC.